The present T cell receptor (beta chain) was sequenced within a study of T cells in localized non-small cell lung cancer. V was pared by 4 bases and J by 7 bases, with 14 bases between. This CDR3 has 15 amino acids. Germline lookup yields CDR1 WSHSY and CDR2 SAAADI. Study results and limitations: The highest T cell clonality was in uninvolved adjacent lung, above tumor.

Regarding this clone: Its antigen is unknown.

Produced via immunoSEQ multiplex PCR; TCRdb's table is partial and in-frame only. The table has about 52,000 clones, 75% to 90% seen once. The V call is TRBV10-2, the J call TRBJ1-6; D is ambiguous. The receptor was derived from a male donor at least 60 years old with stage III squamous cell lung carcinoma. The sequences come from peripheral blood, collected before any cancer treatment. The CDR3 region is CASSVGGEGNSPLHF. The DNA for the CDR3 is TGCGCCAGCAGTGTGGGCGGAGAGGGAAATTCACCCCTCCACTTT.